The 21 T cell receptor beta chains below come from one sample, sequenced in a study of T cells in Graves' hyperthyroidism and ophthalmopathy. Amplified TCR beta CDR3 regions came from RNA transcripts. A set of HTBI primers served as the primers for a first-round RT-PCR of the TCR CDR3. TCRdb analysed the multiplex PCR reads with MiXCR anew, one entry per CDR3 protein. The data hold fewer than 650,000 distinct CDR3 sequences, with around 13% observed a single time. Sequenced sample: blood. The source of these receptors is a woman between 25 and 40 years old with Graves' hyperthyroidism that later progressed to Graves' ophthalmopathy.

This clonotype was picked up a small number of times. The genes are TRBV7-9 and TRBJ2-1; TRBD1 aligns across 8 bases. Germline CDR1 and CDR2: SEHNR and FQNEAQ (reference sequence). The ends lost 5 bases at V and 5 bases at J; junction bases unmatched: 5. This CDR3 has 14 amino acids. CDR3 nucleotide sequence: TGTGCCAGCAGCCGCAGGGGGCGTGACAATGAGCAGTTCTTC. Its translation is CASSRRGRDNEQFF.

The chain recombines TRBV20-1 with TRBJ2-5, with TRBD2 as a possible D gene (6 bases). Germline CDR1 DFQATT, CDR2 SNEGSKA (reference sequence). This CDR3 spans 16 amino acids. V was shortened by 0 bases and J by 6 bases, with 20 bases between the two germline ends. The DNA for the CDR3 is TGCAGTGCTAGAGATCGGAAACCGGGACTTATAAAGACCCAGTACTTC. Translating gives CSARDRKPGLIKTQYF.

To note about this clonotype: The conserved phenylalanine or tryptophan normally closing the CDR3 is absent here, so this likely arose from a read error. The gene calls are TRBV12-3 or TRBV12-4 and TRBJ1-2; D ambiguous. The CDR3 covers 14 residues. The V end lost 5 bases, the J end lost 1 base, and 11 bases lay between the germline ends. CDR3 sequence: CASSPRWVNYGYTL. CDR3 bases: TGTGCCAGCAGTCCCCGGTGGGTTAACTATGGCTACACCCTC.

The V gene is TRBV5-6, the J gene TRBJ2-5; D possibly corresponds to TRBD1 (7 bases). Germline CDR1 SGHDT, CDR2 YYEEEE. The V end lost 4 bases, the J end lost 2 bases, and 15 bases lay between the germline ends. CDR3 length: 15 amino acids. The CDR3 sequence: CASSPAGGKQETQYF. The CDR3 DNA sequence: TGTGCCAGCAGCCCGGCAGGGGGGAAACAAGAGACCCAGTACTTC.

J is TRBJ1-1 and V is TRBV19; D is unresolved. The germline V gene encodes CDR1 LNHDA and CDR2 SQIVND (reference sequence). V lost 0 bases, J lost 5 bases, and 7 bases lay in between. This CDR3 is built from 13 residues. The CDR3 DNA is TGTGCCAGTAGTATAGAGGGGAGGACTGAAGCTTTCTTT. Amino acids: CASSIEGRTEAFF.

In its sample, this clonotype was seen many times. The CDR3 spells CSVGGRPGVSGADTQYF. CDR3 nucleotide sequence: TGCAGCGTTGGAGGACGACCCGGTGTCTCCGGGGCAGATACGCAGTATTTT. The rearrangement uses TRBV29-1 and TRBJ2-3; D perhaps matches TRBD2 (5 bases). The CDR3 spans 17 residues. CDR1 is SQVTM and CDR2 is ANQGSEA in the germline V gene. V was clipped by 4 bases and J by 4 bases, with 24 bases between them.

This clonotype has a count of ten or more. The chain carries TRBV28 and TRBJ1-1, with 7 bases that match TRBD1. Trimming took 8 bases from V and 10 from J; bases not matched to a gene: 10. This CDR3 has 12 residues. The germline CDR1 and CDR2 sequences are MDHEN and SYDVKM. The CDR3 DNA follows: TGTGCCAGCTCAGGGGGACAGCGGGGAGCTTTCTTT. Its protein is CASSGGQRGAFF.

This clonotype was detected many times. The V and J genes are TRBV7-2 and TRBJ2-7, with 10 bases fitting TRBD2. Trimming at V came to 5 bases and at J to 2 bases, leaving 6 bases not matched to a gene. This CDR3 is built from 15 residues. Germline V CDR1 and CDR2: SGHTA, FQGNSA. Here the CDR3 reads CASSHRLAGPYEQYF. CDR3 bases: TGTGCCAGCAGCCACCGACTAGCGGGCCCCTACGAGCAGTACTTC.

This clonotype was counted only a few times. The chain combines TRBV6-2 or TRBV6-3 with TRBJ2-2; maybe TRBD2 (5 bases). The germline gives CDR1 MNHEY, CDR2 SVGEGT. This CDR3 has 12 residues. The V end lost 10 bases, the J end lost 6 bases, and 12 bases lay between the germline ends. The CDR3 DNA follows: TGTGCCACCTCTACGGGATCCGGGGAGCTGTTTTTT. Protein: CATSTGSGELFF.

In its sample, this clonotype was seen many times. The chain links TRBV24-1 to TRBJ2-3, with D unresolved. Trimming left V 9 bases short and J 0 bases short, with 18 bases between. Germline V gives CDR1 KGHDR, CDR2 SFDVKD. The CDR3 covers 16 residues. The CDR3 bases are TGTGCCACCTCAACCTCCTTGGAGTATAGCACAGATACGCAGTATTTT. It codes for CATSTSLEYSTDTQYF.

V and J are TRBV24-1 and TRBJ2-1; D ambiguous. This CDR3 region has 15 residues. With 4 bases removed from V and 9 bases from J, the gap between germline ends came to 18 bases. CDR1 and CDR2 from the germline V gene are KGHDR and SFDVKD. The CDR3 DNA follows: TGTGCCACCAGTGACCCAGGACGAGTCGTAGGTGAGCAGTTCTTC. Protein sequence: CATSDPGRVVGEQFF.

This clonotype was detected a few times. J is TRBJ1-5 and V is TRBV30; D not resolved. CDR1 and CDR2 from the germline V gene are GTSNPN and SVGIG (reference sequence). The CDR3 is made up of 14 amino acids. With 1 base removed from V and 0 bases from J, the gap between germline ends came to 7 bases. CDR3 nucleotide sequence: TGTGCCTGGAGTGACATCTATAGCAATCAGCCCCAGCATTTT. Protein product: CAWSDIYSNQPQHF.

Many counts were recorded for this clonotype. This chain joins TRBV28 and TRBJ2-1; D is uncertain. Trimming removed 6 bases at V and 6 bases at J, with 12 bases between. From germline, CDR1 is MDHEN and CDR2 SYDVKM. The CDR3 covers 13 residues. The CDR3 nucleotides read TGTGCCAGCAGCCCGACGGCGGTCAATGAGCAGTTCTTC. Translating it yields CASSPTAVNEQFF. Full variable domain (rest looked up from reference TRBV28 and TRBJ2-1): DVKVTQSSRYLVKRTGEKVFLECVQDMDHENMFWYRQDPGLGLRLIYFSYDVKMKEKGDIPEGYSVSREKKERFSLILESASTNQTSMYLCASSPTAVNEQFFGPGTRLTVL.

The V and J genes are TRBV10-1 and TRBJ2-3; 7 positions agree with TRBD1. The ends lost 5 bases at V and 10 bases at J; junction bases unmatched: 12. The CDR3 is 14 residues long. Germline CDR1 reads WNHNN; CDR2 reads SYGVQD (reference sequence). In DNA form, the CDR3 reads TGCGCCAGCAGTTTTGACAGGGCGCGCTTGTCGCAGTATTTT. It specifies CASSFDRARLSQYF.

The DNA of the CDR3 is TGTGCCAGCAGAGTGACTAGCCCCTACAATGAGCAGTTCTTC. Translation gives CASRVTSPYNEQFF. The V call is TRBV6-2 or TRBV6-3, the J call TRBJ2-1; 7 nucleotides agree with TRBD2. The CDR3 consists of 14 residues. V dropped 6 bases and J dropped 2; count of bases not matched to a gene: 4. CDR1 and CDR2 from the germline V gene are MNHEY and SVGEGT.

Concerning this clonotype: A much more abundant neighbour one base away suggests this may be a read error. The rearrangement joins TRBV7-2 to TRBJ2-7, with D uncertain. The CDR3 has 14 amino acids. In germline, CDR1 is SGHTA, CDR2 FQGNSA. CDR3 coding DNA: TGTGCCAGCAGCTTGGGGATTGGCACCTACGAGCGGTACTTC. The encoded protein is CASSLGIGTYERYF.

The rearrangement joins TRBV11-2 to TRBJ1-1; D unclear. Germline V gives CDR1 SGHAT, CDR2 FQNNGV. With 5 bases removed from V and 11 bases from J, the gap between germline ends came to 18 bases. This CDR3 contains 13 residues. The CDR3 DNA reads TGTGCCAGCAGCCCAACCTCGATTCAAAGCGCTTTCTTT. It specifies CASSPTSIQSAFF.

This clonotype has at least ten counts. The CDR3 bases are TGTGCTAGTGGTTTGTTAGCGGGATCTGAGCAGTTCTTC. This codes for CASGLLAGSEQFF. The chain uses TRBV12-5 and TRBJ2-1; 8 positions agree with TRBD2. The J segment lost 9 bases and the V segment lost 2 bases, leaving 3 bases of the junction unmatched. CDR3 length: 13 residues. CDR1 is LGHNT and CDR2 is FRNRAP in the germline V gene.

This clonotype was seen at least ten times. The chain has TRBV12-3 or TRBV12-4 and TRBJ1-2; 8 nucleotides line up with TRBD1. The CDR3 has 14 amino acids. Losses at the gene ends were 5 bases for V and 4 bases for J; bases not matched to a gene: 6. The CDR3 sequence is CASSRAGGAYGYTF. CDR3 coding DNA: TGTGCCAGCAGTAGGGCAGGGGGCGCCTATGGCTACACCTTC.

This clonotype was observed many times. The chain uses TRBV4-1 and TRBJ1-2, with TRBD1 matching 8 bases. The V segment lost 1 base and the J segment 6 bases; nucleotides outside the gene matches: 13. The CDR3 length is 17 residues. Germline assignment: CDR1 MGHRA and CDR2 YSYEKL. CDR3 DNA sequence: TGCGCCAGCAGCCAAGTCCGATCGTCGGACAGGGCCCATGGCTACACCTTC. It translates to CASSQVRSSDRAHGYTF.

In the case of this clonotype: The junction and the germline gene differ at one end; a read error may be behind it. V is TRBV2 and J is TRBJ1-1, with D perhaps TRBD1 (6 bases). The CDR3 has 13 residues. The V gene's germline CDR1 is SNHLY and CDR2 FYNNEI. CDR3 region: CASNGRGGAEACF. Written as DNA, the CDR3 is TGTGCCAGCAACGGGAGGGGGGGCGCTGAAGCTTGCTTT.